What follows are 30 T cell receptor beta chains derived from one specimen sequenced in a study of metastatic and nonmetastatic thyroid tumors (dated by TCRdb to about 2020). The library was made by PCR. Sequencing took place on an Illumina HiSeq 4000. The public reads were quality trimmed at Q25 with fastp and then assembled into clones with MiXCR by TCRdb, keeping productive beta chains. The sample table shows 15,000 to 20,000 clones, and 29% are seen once. Together, the top ten hold 10% to 15% of the sample. No treatment had been received by any patient before thyroid surgery. The sequenced sample was tumor tissue. These receptors were taken from a male donor with papillary thyroid cancer or a benign thyroid nodule (not recorded which). Some clones in this sample may be carry-over from other donors' samples.

This clone is medium-sized. The rearrangement links TRBV10-3 to TRBJ2-7; TRBD1 matches 8 bases. After removal of 10 bases from V and 7 bases from J, the junction contained 12 bases not matched to a gene. The V gene's germline CDR1 is ENHRY and CDR2 SYGVKD. The CDR3 extends over 13 amino acids. Here the CDR3 DNA reads TGTGCCACCGCCATCCAGGGGGCGGAGGAGCAGTACTTC. Protein product: CATAIQGAEEQYF.

The chain recombines TRBV20-1 with TRBJ2-7, with no clear D. Germline V lookup: CDR1 DFQATT, CDR2 SNEGSKA (reference sequence). This CDR3 has 12 amino acids. The ends were cut back, 3 bases at V and 4 bases at J, with 10 bases in the middle. This CDR3 reads CSASPDGYEQYF. DNA of the CDR3: TGCAGTGCTAGTCCGGACGGTTACGAGCAGTACTTC.

This clone was seen at least ten times. V is TRBV5-1 and J is TRBJ2-2; 10 bases map to TRBD2. The junction had 13 bases not matched to a gene; V was cut back by 4 bases and J by 7 bases. The CDR3 consists of 17 residues. The V gene's germline CDR1 is SGHRS and CDR2 YFSETQ. The CDR3 loop reads CASSASVSGRANGELFF. Here the CDR3 DNA reads TGCGCCAGCAGCGCCTCCGTCAGCGGGAGGGCCAACGGGGAGCTGTTTTTT.

This clone was observed many times. The V gene is TRBV29-1, the J gene TRBJ1-2; D not resolved. This CDR3 region has 13 residues. Germline loops: CDR1 SQVTM, CDR2 ANQGSEA. V gave up 2 bases and J gave up 11 bases, with 18 bases separating them. The CDR3 DNA sequence: TGCAGCGTTGAAACACCATACAGCCGACTTTACACCTTC. This sequence encodes CSVETPYSRLYTF. Full variable domain (remainder filled in from reference TRBV29-1 and TRBJ1-2): SAVISQKPSRDICQRGTSLTIQCQVDSQVTMMFWYRQQPGQSLTLIATANQGSEATYESGFVIDKFPISRPNLTFSTLTVSNMSPEDSSIYLCSVETPYSRLYTFGSGTRLTVV.

With respect to this clone: A much larger clone lies one base from this, so it may be a read error. This rearrangement joins TRBV5-1 to TRBJ2-3; a possible D gene is TRBD2 (5 bases). V dropped 0 bases and J dropped 5 bases, with 13 bases sitting between them. Germline lookup yields CDR1 SGHRS and CDR2 YFSETQ. This CDR3 spans 15 amino acids. CDR3 sequence (DNA): TGCGCCAGCAGCTTGGAGCGGTGGTGGGGAGATACGCAGTATTTT. Translated, it gives CASSLERWWGDTQYF. The full variable domain, with the rest looked up from reference TRBV5-1 and TRBJ2-3, is KAGVTQTPRYLIKTRGQQVTLSCSPISGHRSVSWYQQTPGQGLQFLFEYFSETQRNKGNFPGRFSGRQFSNSRSEMNVSTLELGDSALYLCASSLERWWGDTQYFGPGTRLTVL.

This clone was seen repeatedly, ten times or more. A read error may be the cause here, since a much bigger clone is one base away. Other DNA variants within this sample encode the same CDR3. The V gene is TRBV28, the J gene TRBJ1-6, with TRBD1 matching 7 bases. The CDR3 is 20 amino acids. The V gene's germline CDR1 is MDHEN and CDR2 SYDVKM. The CDR3 spells CAGSLQIASVRDRISNSLHF. DNA for the CDR3: TGTGCCGGCAGTTTACAAATTGCTTCTGTTCGGGACAGAATTTCTAACAGTCTCCACTTT. Complete variable domain (other parts from reference TRBV28 and TRBJ1-6): DVKVTQSSRYLVKRTGEKVFLECVQDMDHENMFWYRQDPGLGLRLIYFSYDVKMKEKGDIPEGYSVSREKKERFSLILESASTNQTSMYLCAGSLQIASVRDRISNSLHFGNGTRLTVT.

At least ten counts were recorded for this clone. The chain's CDR3 is CASSSWQHYGYTF. The CDR3 nucleotides are TGTGCCAGCAGCTCCTGGCAACACTATGGCTACACCTTC. The chain is built from TRBV7-9 and TRBJ1-2; D unresolved. There are 13 residues in the CDR3. The germline CDR1 and CDR2 sequences are SEHNR and FQNEAQ (reference sequence). The V end lost 4 bases, the J end lost 3 bases, and 9 bases lay between the germline ends.

This clone is termed medium-sized. The chain is built from TRBV5-6 and TRBJ1-5; tentatively, D is TRBD1 (6 bases). The CDR3 is 14 residues long. V was clipped by 4 bases and J by 3 bases, with 11 bases between them. CDR1 and CDR2 from the germline V gene are SGHDT and YYEEEE. Here the CDR3 reads CASSNTGNNQPQHF. The CDR3 bases are TGTGCCAGCAGCAATACAGGGAACAATCAGCCCCAGCATTTT. The whole variable domain, remainder taken from reference TRBV5-6 and TRBJ1-5, is DAGVTQSPTHLIKTRGQQVTLRCSPKSGHDTVSWYQQALGQGPQFIFQYYEEEERQRGNFPDRFSGHQFPNYSSELNVNALLLGDSALYLCASSNTGNNQPQHFGDGTRLSIL.

This clone was detected only a few times. The chain joins TRBV3-1 to TRBJ2-2; D is possibly TRBD1 or TRBD2 (5 bases each). Looked up from germline, CDR1 is LGHDT and CDR2 is YNNKEL (reference sequence). This CDR3 region has 17 residues. Trimming stripped 2 bases from V and 6 bases from J, with 19 bases between. In nucleotides, the CDR3 is TGTGCCAGCAGCCAACGGGGCGGGTGGTCCCAAGCCGGGGAGCTGTTTTTT. Translation: CASSQRGGWSQAGELFF.

The V gene is TRBV5-4, the J gene TRBJ2-7; TRBD2 aligns across 10 bases. CDR3 length: 16 amino acids. J lost 2 bases, V lost 4 bases, and 9 bases had no gene match. The germline CDR1 and CDR2 sequences are SGHNT and YYREEE (reference sequence). The chain's CDR3 is CASSKPLAGVPYEQYF. For the CDR3, the DNA is TGTGCCAGCAGCAAACCCCTAGCGGGAGTTCCCTACGAGCAGTACTTC.

This clone is medium-sized by share. The gene calls are TRBV3-1 and TRBJ2-1; D tentatively reads TRBD1 or TRBD2 (5 bases each). The V gene lost 0 bases and the J gene lost 8 bases, with 17 bases spanning the gap. Germline V gene sequence: CDR1 LGHDT, CDR2 YNNKEL (reference sequence). This CDR3 spans 16 amino acids. DNA of the CDR3: TGTGCCAGCAGCCAAGAGTACAGCGGAAGGGGCTATGAGCAGTTCTTC. Its protein is CASSQEYSGRGYEQFF.

In this sample, this clone turned up many times. The chain carries TRBV9 and TRBJ1-1; D uncertain. This CDR3 contains 13 residues. Germline CDR1 is SGDLS and CDR2 is YYNGEE. Trimming cost V 0 bases and J 2 bases, with 5 bases left between them. This CDR3 reads CASSVVPNTEAFF. The CDR3 DNA follows: TGTGCCAGCAGCGTAGTACCCAACACTGAAGCTTTCTTT.

This clone was observed a few times. The chain employs TRBV6-1 and TRBJ2-7; the D call may be TRBD1 or TRBD2 (5 bases each). Trimming stripped 4 bases from V and 4 bases from J, with 20 bases between. This CDR3 is built from 16 residues. Germline CDR1 and CDR2: MNHNS and SASEGT. The CDR3 spells CASSAAGTAGPYEQYF. The CDR3 region has the DNA TGTGCCAGCAGTGCTGCCGGGACCGCCGGCCCTTACGAGCAGTACTTC.

This clone was seen ten or more times. This rearrangement joins TRBV12-3 or TRBV12-4 to TRBJ2-2; D is perhaps TRBD2 (5 bases). The CDR3 extends over 13 amino acids. V dropped 6 bases and J dropped 5 bases, with 10 bases sitting between them. The CDR3 spells CASRTRGTGELFF. The DNA of the CDR3 is TGTGCCAGCAGAACTCGGGGAACCGGGGAGCTGTTTTTT.

This clone was observed a few times. The chain carries TRBV6-5 and TRBJ1-4; D gene uncertain. Germline-derived CDR1 and CDR2 are MNHEY and SVGAGI. The germline V and J ends were trimmed by 0 bases and 0 bases, with 11 bases remaining between them. The CDR3 spans 17 residues. CDR3 in amino acids: CASSYSLVGATNEKLFF. The CDR3 region has the DNA TGTGCCAGCAGTTACTCGTTGGTAGGAGCAACTAATGAAAAACTGTTTTTT.

V and J are TRBV3-1 and TRBJ2-3; D unclear. Germline-derived CDR1 and CDR2 are LGHDT and YNNKEL (reference sequence). CDR3 size: 11 residues. Between the trimmed V and J ends, which lost 7 bases and 3 bases, there was a span of 5 bases. The CDR3 coding sequence is TGTGCCAGCACCGGTACAGATACGCAGTATTTT. Its protein is CASTGTDTQYF.

CDR3 in DNA: TGTGCCAGCAGTTTAAGCCCTTCAGGGGGGGTGAACACTGAAGCTTTCTTT. Amino acids: CASSLSPSGGVNTEAFF. The chain uses TRBV27 and TRBJ1-1; 7 positions agree with TRBD1. This CDR3 has 17 amino acids. Looked up from germline, CDR1 is MNHEY and CDR2 is SMNVEV (reference sequence). With 2 bases clipped from V and 0 bases from J, the junction kept 9 bases outside the gene matches.

By share, this clone counts as medium-sized. V is TRBV6-5 and J is TRBJ1-3, with D tentatively TRBD1 (5 bases). The CDR3 has 15 residues. Germline V gene lookup returns CDR1 MNHEY and CDR2 SVGAGI. The V and J ends lost 0 bases and 0 bases respectively, with 6 bases between them. Here the CDR3 DNA reads TGTGCCAGCAGTTACTCGAGGGGCTCTGGAAACACCATATATTTT. Protein sequence: CASSYSRGSGNTIYF.

The chain joins TRBV20-1 to TRBJ1-2; 9 positions agree with TRBD1. V shed 5 bases, J shed 6 bases, and the junction held 13 bases outside the gene matches. Germline V lookup: CDR1 DFQATT, CDR2 SNEGSKA (reference sequence). The CDR3 runs to 15 residues. The CDR3 DNA reads TGCAGTGCTCCTTCCGGGGACAGGGTGACGGATGGCTACACCTTC. As protein: CSAPSGDRVTDGYTF.

The rearrangement uses TRBV5-6 and TRBJ2-7, with D possibly TRBD2 on 6 matching bases. V was pared by 4 bases and J by 7 bases, with 18 bases between. CDR1 and CDR2 (germline): SGHDT, YYEEEE. The CDR3 extends over 14 amino acids. DNA of the CDR3: TGTGCCAGCAGCCGCCGGTTCGGAGGGAGGGAGCAGTACTTC. This translates into CASSRRFGGREQYF.

This chain links TRBV19 with TRBJ2-1, with 9 bases that match TRBD1. CDR1 is LNHDA and CDR2 is SQIVND in the germline V gene (reference sequence). This CDR3 is 16 amino acids long. V lost 5 bases, J lost 0 bases, and 5 bases stayed unmatched. Here the CDR3 DNA reads TGTGCCAGTAGTCGACAGGGGGTCAGCTCCTACAATGAGCAGTTCTTC. This encodes CASSRQGVSSYNEQFF.

This clone was seen only a few times. The J gene is TRBJ2-7, the V gene TRBV7-9, with D unclear. The CDR3 loop spans 11 amino acids. Germline V CDR1 and CDR2: SEHNR, FQNEAQ (reference sequence). V shed 2 bases and J shed 10 bases, with 9 bases lying between them. CDR3 bases: TGTGCCAGCAGCTTATTCGGCGATCAGTACTTC. Translated, it gives CASSLFGDQYF. Using reference TRBV7-9 and TRBJ2-7 for the parts outside the CDR3, the full variable domain is DTGVSQNPRHKITKRGQNVTFRCDPISEHNRLYWYRQTLGQGPEFLTYFQNEAQLEKSRLLSDRFSAERPKGSFSTLEIQRTEQGDSAMYLCASSLFGDQYFGPGTRLTVT.

This chain joins TRBV6-4 and TRBJ1-1; unclear D gene. V was cut by 2 bases and J by 1 base, with 5 bases left in between. Germline CDR1 MRHNA, CDR2 SNTAGT. CDR3 length: 13 amino acids. The CDR3 sequence: CASSDGENTEAFF. The CDR3 DNA reads as TGTGCCAGCAGTGACGGGGAGAACACTGAAGCTTTCTTT.

This clone was detected once. The chain's CDR3 is CSARRGPQPQHF. CDR3 coding DNA: TGCAGTGCTAGGAGGGGGCCTCAGCCCCAGCATTTT. V gene TRBV20-1 combines with J gene TRBJ1-5; 7 bases align to TRBD1. Germline-derived CDR1 and CDR2 are DFQATT and SNEGSKA (reference sequence). The CDR3 consists of 12 residues. The V and J ends lost 3 bases and 6 bases, in that order; junction bases with no gene match: 2.

This clone has a handful of counts. The gene calls are TRBV15 and TRBJ1-6; 9 bases align to TRBD1. Germline CDR1 and CDR2: LNHNV and YYDKDF (reference sequence). This CDR3 has 14 residues. J gave up 10 bases and V 5 bases, and 6 bases lay outside the gene matches. The chain's CDR3 is CATSRGQGTSPLHF. The DNA for the CDR3 is TGTGCCACCAGCCGTGGACAGGGGACGTCACCCCTCCACTTT.

The rearrangement uses TRBV25-1 and TRBJ2-5; D not resolved. Germline CDR1 MGHDK, CDR2 SYGVNS. V was trimmed by 3 bases and J by 3 bases, leaving 2 bases between them. This CDR3 spans 11 amino acids. The CDR3 bases are TGTGCCAGCAGTGAGAAAGAGACCCAGTACTTC. This codes for CASSEKETQYF.

This clone has only a few counts. This chain joins TRBV9 and TRBJ2-7; D is unclear. V shed 0 bases and J shed 7 bases, with 8 bases lying between them. This CDR3 has 12 amino acids. Germline V gene sequence: CDR1 SGDLS, CDR2 YYNGEE. CDR3 DNA sequence: TGTGCCAGCAGCGTAGACAGTCAAGAGCAGTACTTC. Translation gives CASSVDSQEQYF.

The sample holds many counts of this clone. The chain employs TRBV28 and TRBJ2-3; a possible D gene is TRBD1 (6 bases). CDR3 length equals 13 residues. Germline V gene data show CDR1 as MDHEN and CDR2 as SYDVKM. V lost 6 bases and J lost 3, with 10 bases in between. The DNA for the CDR3 is TGTGCCAGCAGCGATGACAGGACAGATACGCAGTATTTT. Translated: CASSDDRTDTQYF.

This clone was picked up a small number of times. The chain is built from TRBV6-1 and TRBJ2-1, with 7 bases lining up with TRBD2. J lost 9 bases, V lost 6 bases, and 17 bases had no gene match. CDR1 and CDR2 (germline): MNHNS, SASEGT. CDR3 length: 16 amino acids. For the CDR3, the DNA is TGTGCCAGCAGAATCTCTCTAGCGGACATTGGGGGTGAGCAGTTCTTC. As protein: CASRISLADIGGEQFF.

The V and J genes are TRBV3-1 and TRBJ2-1; D gene uncertain. In germline, CDR1 is LGHDT, CDR2 YNNKEL (reference sequence). Trimming removed 0 bases at V and 8 bases at J, with 5 bases between. The CDR3 contains 12 residues. The CDR3: CASSQESDEQFF. In nucleotides, the CDR3 is TGTGCCAGCAGCCAAGAATCGGATGAGCAGTTCTTC.